This TCR beta chain was captured in a study of T cells in Graves' hyperthyroidism and ophthalmopathy. Researchers amplified the TCR beta CDR3 regions from RNA transcripts. TCR CDR3 regions were first amplified by RT-PCR with HTBI primers. A single record per CDR3 protein comes from TCRdb applying MiXCR to the multiplex PCR reads. The repertoire holds roughly 500,000 distinct CDR3 sequences, with approximately 48% as singletons. Clinicians diagnosed patients from clinical symptoms, serum thyroxine and TRAb, thyroid ultrasound and orbital computed tomography. In germline, CDR1 is SGDLS, CDR2 YYNGEE. V trimming: 0 bases; J trimming: 3 bases; junction bases outside the gene matches: 2. The CDR3 extends over 15 amino acids.

The gene calls are TRBV9 and TRBJ1-4; the match to TRBD1 covers 7 bases. This TCR was sampled from an adult woman with Graves' disease, either hyperthyroidism or ophthalmopathy (not recorded which). The specimen sequenced was peripheral blood or thyroid tissue (not recorded which). The chain's CDR3 is CASSVEGAANEKLFF. In nucleotides, the CDR3 is TGTGCCAGCAGCGTAGAGGGGGCGGCTAATGAAAAACTGTTTTTT.